What follows are 27 T cell receptor beta chains derived from one specimen sequenced in a study of identical twins. TCRdb ran MiXCR on the 5' RACE reads and lists one entry per CDR3 protein. The sample records about 530,000 distinct CDR3 sequences, around 15% being singletons. The same specimen was also included in a second study, on yellow fever vaccine responses in identical twins.

The sequenced sample was CD4+ T cells sorted from blood. Receptors originate from a woman under 30 in good health.

V gene TRBV7-9 combines with J gene TRBJ2-2; possible D gene TRBD2, 5 bases. The germline gives CDR1 SEHNR, CDR2 FQNEAQ (reference sequence). The CDR3 spans 15 residues. The V gene lost 6 bases and the J gene lost 4 bases, with 15 bases spanning the gap. This chain's CDR3 is CASRRSDYPTGELFF. The CDR3 region has the DNA TGTGCCAGCAGGCGTTCCGACTACCCCACCGGGGAGCTGTTTTTT.

This clonotype was counted ten times or more. The chain is built from TRBV12-3 or TRBV12-4 and TRBJ2-5, with D perhaps matching TRBD2 (6 bases). The CDR3 contains 15 residues. Trimming shortened V by 3 bases and J by 4 bases, and 15 bases separated the two germline ends. The CDR3 spells CASSFAGSEGETQYF. Written as DNA, the CDR3 is TGTGCCAGCAGTTTCGCGGGGTCGGAGGGAGAGACCCAGTACTTC.

The table lists this clonotype with a few counts. The gene calls are TRBV11-2 and TRBJ2-1, with 10 bases fitting TRBD1. The junction had 5 bases not matched to a gene; V was cut back by 5 bases and J by 10 bases. The CDR3 consists of 13 residues. CDR1 is SGHAT, CDR2 FQNNGV, per germline. The CDR3 sequence: CASSRQGAAEQFF. CDR3 DNA: TGTGCCAGCAGCCGACAGGGGGCTGCGGAGCAGTTCTTC.

This clonotype was seen a few times. The chain combines TRBV27 with TRBJ2-2; D not resolved. This CDR3 is built from 14 residues. From germline, CDR1 is MNHEY and CDR2 SMNVEV (reference sequence). With 0 bases removed from V and 2 bases from J, the gap between germline ends came to 4 bases. Written as DNA, the CDR3 is TGTGCCAGCAGTTTATCAATCAACACCGGGGAGCTGTTTTTT. This codes for CASSLSINTGELFF.

This clonotype was recorded a few times. The J gene is TRBJ1-1, the V gene TRBV10-3; 9 bases map to TRBD1. The CDR3 extends over 13 amino acids. V trimming: 10 bases; J trimming: 2 bases; junction bases outside the gene matches: 5. Germline CDR1 and CDR2: ENHRY and SYGVKD. CDR3 loop: CATRTGDNTEAFF. For the CDR3, the DNA is TGTGCCACTCGGACAGGGGATAACACTGAAGCTTTCTTT.

This rearrangement joins TRBV3-1 to TRBJ1-1; D possibly corresponds to TRBD1 (5 bases). The CDR3 length is 15 residues. The V end was cut by 4 bases, the J end by 0 bases, with 12 bases between. Germline-derived CDR1 and CDR2 are LGHDT and YNNKEL (reference sequence). In DNA form, the CDR3 reads TGTGCCAGCAGCCCGGGGGGAGGGGTGAACACTGAAGCTTTCTTT. Encoded protein: CASSPGGGVNTEAFF.

This clonotype has a handful of counts. The chain employs TRBV5-1 and TRBJ2-6; D ambiguous. The CDR3 extends over 17 amino acids. The germline V gene has CDR1 SGHRS and CDR2 YFSETQ. V dropped 5 bases and J dropped 4 bases, with 19 bases sitting between them. CDR3 loop: CASRTAWQNTGANVLTF. The CDR3 nucleotides are TGCGCCAGCAGGACGGCCTGGCAAAATACCGGGGCCAACGTCCTGACTTTC.

CDR3 region: CASSSTGLDTQYF. DNA of the CDR3: TGTGCCAGCAGTTCGACAGGGCTAGATACGCAGTATTTT. The rearrangement joins TRBV28 to TRBJ2-3, with 7 positions matching TRBD1. This CDR3 spans 13 amino acids. Trimming cost V 4 bases and J 5 bases; bases outside gene matches: 3. The V gene's germline CDR1 is MDHEN and CDR2 SYDVKM. The entire variable domain, with the rest obtained from reference TRBV28 and TRBJ2-3, is as follows: DVKVTQSSRYLVKRTGEKVFLECVQDMDHENMFWYRQDPGLGLRLIYFSYDVKMKEKGDIPEGYSVSREKKERFSLILESASTNQTSMYLCASSSTGLDTQYFGPGTRLTVL.

This clonotype occurred a few times. The chain is built from TRBV15 and TRBJ2-1, with a tentative D call TRBD1 (6 bases). The CDR3 is made up of 15 amino acids. Deletions cut 0 bases from V and 7 bases from J, with 13 bases between. Germline CDR1 reads LNHNV; CDR2 reads YYDKDF (reference sequence). The CDR3 DNA is TGTGCCACCAGCAGAGATGTGGGGGCGGGTAATGAGCAGTTCTTC. Translation: CATSRDVGAGNEQFF.

The gene calls are TRBV20-1 and TRBJ1-5, with TRBD1 as a possible D gene (5 bases). This CDR3 is 15 amino acids long. CDR1 DFQATT and CDR2 SNEGSKA come from the germline V gene (reference sequence). Trimming removed 3 bases from V and 1 base from J, with 13 bases in between. CDR3 nucleotide sequence: TGCAGTGCTAGCGCTGGTTGGGGGAGCAATCAGCCCCAGCATTTT. This translates into CSASAGWGSNQPQHF.

This clonotype appeared a few times. The chain carries TRBV27 and TRBJ2-3; no clear D gene. Germline-derived CDR1 and CDR2 are MNHEY and SMNVEV (reference sequence). The germline V and J ends were trimmed by 3 bases and 5 bases, with 9 bases remaining between them. The CDR3 runs 13 residues. The CDR3 nucleotides read TGTGCCAGCAGTTTTCGGGTGGGAGATACGCAGTATTTT. As protein: CASSFRVGDTQYF.

This clonotype was seen at least ten times. The chain uses TRBV21-1 and TRBJ1-5; the listed D gene, TRBD1, was not tested against the DNA. TRBV21-1 is described as a pseudogene. CDR3 length: 18 residues. The CDR3 DNA reads TGTGCCAGCAGCAAAGGAGGGACAGGGACTTATAGCAATCAGCCCCAGCATTTT. Protein product: CASSKGGTGTYSNQPQHF.

This clonotype came up a few times. The chain links TRBV27 to TRBJ2-7; TRBD2 matches at 10 bases. This CDR3 has 14 amino acids. CDR1 and CDR2 from the germline V gene are MNHEY and SMNVEV (reference sequence). V dropped 7 bases and J dropped 3; count of bases not matched to a gene: 6. The CDR3 coding sequence is TGTGCCAGCAAAAGACTAGCGGGCCTCTACGAGCAGTACTTC. Protein sequence: CASKRLAGLYEQYF.

In DNA form, the CDR3 reads TGCAGTGCTCCAAGGCAGGACAGGGGGCAAGGTAGCCAGTACTTC. It encodes CSAPRQDRGQGSQYF. The chain is built from TRBV20-1 and TRBJ2-5; TRBD1 matches at 11 bases. Germline V gene lookup returns CDR1 DFQATT and CDR2 SNEGSKA (reference sequence). Germline trimming cut 5 bases from V and 10 bases from J; bases unmatched to any gene: 15. This CDR3 has 15 amino acids.

The sample holds a few counts of this clonotype. V is TRBV6-1 and J is TRBJ2-1, with D possibly matching TRBD2 (6 bases). The CDR3 has 15 residues. The germline V gene has CDR1 MNHNS and CDR2 SASEGT. The V end was cut by 4 bases, the J end by 3 bases, with 13 bases between. CDR3 sequence reads: CASSADLALYNEQFF. CDR3 bases: TGTGCCAGCAGTGCCGACCTAGCGCTCTACAATGAGCAGTTCTTC.

A few counts support this clonotype. The rearrangement links TRBV20-1 to TRBJ2-2; tentatively, D is TRBD1 (6 bases). Germline V gene lookup returns CDR1 DFQATT and CDR2 SNEGSKA (reference sequence). This CDR3 contains 14 residues. V lost 1 base and J lost 5, with 11 bases in between. CDR3 sequence: CSARGEGTTGELFF. The CDR3 region has the DNA TGCAGTGCTAGAGGGGAAGGGACAACCGGGGAGCTGTTTTTT.

The V gene is TRBV27, the J gene TRBJ2-1; D possibly uses TRBD1 or TRBD2 (5 bases each). CDR1 and CDR2 (germline): MNHEY, SMNVEV (reference sequence). V was shortened by 5 bases and J by 9 bases, with 17 bases between the two germline ends. The CDR3 has 14 amino acids. The CDR3 region has the DNA TGTGCCAGCAGTATAGGGGTTGAGGGCGCTGAGCAGTTCTTC. Encoded protein: CASSIGVEGAEQFF.

A few counts support this clonotype. This chain uses TRBV19 with TRBJ2-6; D unclear. There are 15 residues in the CDR3. The germline V gene has CDR1 LNHDA and CDR2 SQIVND (reference sequence). V lost 3 bases to trimming and J lost 0 bases, with 6 bases between them. CDR3 coding DNA: TGTGCCAGTAGTATCGGCGGCTCTGGGGCCAACGTCCTGACTTTC. This gives the protein CASSIGGSGANVLTF.

V is TRBV9 and J is TRBJ2-3, with 7 bases aligning to TRBD2. The CDR3 consists of 15 residues. The trim removed 0 bases at V and 3 bases at J, leaving 4 bases unmatched. The germline V gene has CDR1 SGDLS and CDR2 YYNGEE. In DNA, the CDR3 is TGTGCCAGCAGCGTAGCTAGCGGCCTGACAGATACGCAGTATTTT. Its protein product is CASSVASGLTDTQYF.

This clonotype was observed many times. This rearrangement joins TRBV12-3 or TRBV12-4 to TRBJ2-1; no reliable D call. Deletions cut 3 bases from V and 9 bases from J, with 9 bases between. The CDR3 runs 12 residues. CDR3 sequence: CASSLVGSEQFF. CDR3 nucleotides: TGTGCCAGCAGTTTGGTCGGTAGTGAGCAGTTCTTC.

The rearrangement joins TRBV18 to TRBJ2-7; a weak D match, TRBD1 (5 bases). Germline-derived CDR1 and CDR2 are KGHSH and LQKENI. The V gene lost 2 bases and the J gene lost 7 bases, with 12 bases spanning the gap. There are 13 residues in the CDR3. CDR3 residues: CASSPTSQGEQYF. The CDR3 DNA follows: TGTGCCAGCTCACCAACCTCCCAGGGAGAGCAGTACTTC.

V usage is TRBV19 and J usage is TRBJ1-2; D may be TRBD1 (5 bases). This CDR3 comprises 14 residues. V gave up 3 bases and J gave up 6 bases, with 14 bases separating them. CDR1 is LNHDA, CDR2 SQIVND, per germline (reference sequence). This chain's CDR3 is CASSILTAAHGYTF. Here the CDR3 DNA reads TGTGCCAGTAGTATCCTGACAGCCGCCCATGGCTACACCTTC. The full variable domain, with the rest looked up from reference TRBV19 and TRBJ1-2, is DGGITQSPKYLFRKEGQNVTLSCEQNLNHDAMYWYRQDPGQGLRLIYYSQIVNDFQKGDIAEGYSVSREKKESFPLTVTSAQKNPTAFYLCASSILTAAHGYTFGSGTRLTVV.

This clonotype has just a few counts. The chain carries TRBV5-1 and TRBJ2-5; D is undetermined. Deletions cut 3 bases from V and 1 base from J, with 13 bases between. The CDR3 loop spans 15 amino acids. The V gene's germline CDR1 is SGHRS and CDR2 YFSETQ. This CDR3 reads CASSSESTIQETQYF. The CDR3 DNA sequence: TGCGCCAGCAGCTCCGAAAGCACGATCCAAGAGACCCAGTACTTC.

V and J are TRBV7-9 and TRBJ2-1, with D possibly being TRBD1 (6 bases). V lost 6 bases, J lost 3 bases, and 18 bases lay in between. The CDR3 has 16 amino acids. Germline V CDR1 and CDR2: SEHNR, FQNEAQ (reference sequence). For the CDR3, the DNA is TGTGCCAGCAGAACTTTCAGGGGACAAGACTACAATGAGCAGTTCTTC. This encodes CASRTFRGQDYNEQFF.

CDR3 coding DNA: TGTGCCAGCAGCTTAGATTGGGGAGATACGCAGTATTTT. Translating gives CASSLDWGDTQYF. The chain couples TRBV7-9 to TRBJ2-3; no clear D gene. Trimming removed 1 base at V and 5 bases at J, with 7 bases between. The CDR3 is 13 residues long. The germline V gene has CDR1 SEHNR and CDR2 FQNEAQ (reference sequence).

This clonotype was seen ten or more times. The genes are TRBV28 and TRBJ2-1, with D possibly matching TRBD1 (6 bases). CDR3 size: 15 residues. Trimming took 7 bases from V and 10 from J, leaving 23 bases between them. Germline V gene data show CDR1 as MDHEN and CDR2 as SYDVKM. CDR3 coding DNA: TGTGCCAGCAAATCCGGGACGACAGGTGGTCGGGAGCAGTTCTTC. This gives the protein CASKSGTTGGREQFF. Full variable domain (missing parts from reference TRBV28 and TRBJ2-1): DVKVTQSSRYLVKRTGEKVFLECVQDMDHENMFWYRQDPGLGLRLIYFSYDVKMKEKGDIPEGYSVSREKKERFSLILESASTNQTSMYLCASKSGTTGGREQFFGPGTRLTVL.

A few counts support this clonotype. This chain connects TRBV24-1 to TRBJ1-5; D may be TRBD1 (5 bases). Germline values: CDR1 KGHDR, CDR2 SFDVKD. The CDR3 loop spans 15 amino acids. Deletions cut 4 bases from V and 1 base from J, with 10 bases between. CDR3 nucleotides: TGTGCCACCAGTGACCCCAGGGAAAGCAATCAGCCCCAGCATTTT. Amino acid sequence: CATSDPRESNQPQHF.